This entry is about one T cell receptor beta chain. Germline loops: CDR1 SNHLY, CDR2 FYNNEI. V was clipped by 4 bases and J by 5 bases; unmatched bases: 5. The CDR3 runs to 15 residues. Patients at the Seattle site were enrolled during active infection and followed longitudinally. This entry is derived from a study of blood T cell repertoires in COVID-19. Study details: From T cells, B-cell-depleted T cells, or PBMCs came the material, which was cDNA or gDNA.

TCRdb's copy holds only in-frame clones and misses some; the assay was immunoSEQ multiplex PCR. The sample holds more than 200,000 clones, around 84% seen once. The sample taken for sequencing was peripheral blood. This TCR came from a woman over 75 with COVID-19, enrolled during active disease. J is TRBJ2-3 and V is TRBV2; 11 nucleotides match TRBD2. The CDR3 is CASSATSGAGDTQYF. For the CDR3, the DNA is TGTGCCAGCAGTGCGACTAGCGGGGCTGGAGATACGCAGTATTTT.